This T cell receptor beta chain is drawn from a study of shared clonotypes between healthy human individuals. Findings and limits, study-wide: An effect of sequencing depth on clonotype sharing among donors was expected.

This CDR3 comprises 14 residues. Trimming took 4 bases from V and 0 from J, leaving 8 bases between them. Germline CDR1 is SGHTA and CDR2 is FQGTGA. The deep-level immunoSEQ assay was used. Profiled with immunoSEQ multiplex PCR; TCRdb holds only in-frame clones, not every one. Of roughly 600,000 clones in the sample, roughly 98% were seen once. On this clone itself: Its antigen remains unidentified.

As defined, naive CD8 cells were CD45RO-negative and positively selected for CCR7, with terminally differentiated effector memory CD45RA+ cells excluded. The clonotype comes from a man aged 25 to 40 in good health. Sample: naive CD8+ T cells sorted from blood. The genes are TRBV7-3 and TRBJ2-3; weak D call: TRBD2 (6 bases). In nucleotides, the CDR3 is TGTGCCAGCAGCTCAAGCGGGAGCACAGATACGCAGTATTTT. Protein product: CASSSSGSTDTQYF.